Following are 2 T cell receptor beta chains from one sample sequenced in a study of metastatic and nonmetastatic thyroid tumors. MiXCR re-clonotyped the PCR reads for TCRdb. This table holds roughly 75,000 clones, under 15% found once. Each patient came to thyroid surgery without any prior treatment (of any kind). Source material: tumor tissue. The receptors here all came from a female donor with papillary thyroid cancer or a benign thyroid nodule (not recorded which). Some clones in this sample may be carry-over from other donors' samples.

This clone was counted many times. V and J are TRBV7-2 and TRBJ2-1; 7 bases are a match to TRBD2. Trimming removed 3 bases from V and 7 bases from J; junction bases left unmatched: 6. CDR3 length equals 14 residues. Germline CDR1 is SGHTA and CDR2 is FQGNSA. The CDR3 DNA reads TGTGCCAGCAGCTTGATGGCGGGAGCGAATGAGCAGTTCTTC. It codes for CASSLMAGANEQFF.

This clone is judged medium-sized. The CDR3 DNA follows: TGTGCCAGCAGCCTAGCCCCAGCACTTGAGCAGTACTTC. It yields the protein CASSLAPALEQYF. The chain employs TRBV9 and TRBJ2-7; D possibly corresponds to TRBD2 (5 bases). CDR1 and CDR2 (germline): SGDLS, YYNGEE. V was trimmed by 4 bases and J by 7 bases, leaving 15 bases between them. The CDR3 is 13 amino acids.